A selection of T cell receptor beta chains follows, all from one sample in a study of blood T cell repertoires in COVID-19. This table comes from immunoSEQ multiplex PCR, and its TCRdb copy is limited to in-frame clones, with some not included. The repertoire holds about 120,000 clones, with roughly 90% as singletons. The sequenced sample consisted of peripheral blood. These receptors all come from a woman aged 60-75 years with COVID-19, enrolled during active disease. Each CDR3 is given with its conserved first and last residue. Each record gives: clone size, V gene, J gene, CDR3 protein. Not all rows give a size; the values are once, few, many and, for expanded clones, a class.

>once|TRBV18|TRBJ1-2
CASSPSYDNGYTF
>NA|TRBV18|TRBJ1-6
CASSPETGVSNSPLHF
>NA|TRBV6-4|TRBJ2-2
CASKLGRDTGELFF
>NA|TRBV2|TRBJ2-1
CASRRDWSSYNEQFF
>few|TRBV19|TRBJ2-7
CASSLGQGVAYEQYF
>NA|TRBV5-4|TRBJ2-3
CASNSGGRTDTQYF
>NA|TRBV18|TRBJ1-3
CASSPGSSGNTIYF
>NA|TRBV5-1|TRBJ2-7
CASSPAIGRRDSTYEQYF
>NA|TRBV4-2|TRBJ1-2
CASSQDSGNGYGYTF
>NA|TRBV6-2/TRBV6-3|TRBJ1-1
CASSWTGSNTEAFF
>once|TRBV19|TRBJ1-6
CATGQGGYSPLHF
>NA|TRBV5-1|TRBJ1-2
CASSSGQGDLIGYGYTF
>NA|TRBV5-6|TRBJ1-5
CASSLGGSNQPQHF
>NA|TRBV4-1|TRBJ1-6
CASSQDQGNSPLHF
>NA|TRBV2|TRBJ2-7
CASSGTNRAHEQYF
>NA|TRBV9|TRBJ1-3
CASSVNIDKPSGNTIYF
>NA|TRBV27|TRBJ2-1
CASSLKGTRDEQFF
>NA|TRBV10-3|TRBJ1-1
CATSIGRDTEAFF
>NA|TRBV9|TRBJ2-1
CASSVGGQGNNEQFF
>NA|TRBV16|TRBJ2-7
CASSQSGTHYYEQYF
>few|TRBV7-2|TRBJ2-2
CASSPQRGGQGGELFF
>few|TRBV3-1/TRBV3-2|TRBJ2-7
CASSNSGGTYEQYF
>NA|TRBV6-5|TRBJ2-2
CASTIRQGIPGELFF
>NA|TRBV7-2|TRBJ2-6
CASSLGASLSGANVLTF
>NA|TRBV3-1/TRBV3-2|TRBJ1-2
CASSQDAGHCTF
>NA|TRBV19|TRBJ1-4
CASTGTGHEKLFF
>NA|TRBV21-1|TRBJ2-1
CASGPRDRSFYYNEQFF
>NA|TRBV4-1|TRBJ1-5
CASSPGTTGNQPQHF
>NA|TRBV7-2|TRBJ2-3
CASSFLGLAPTDTQYF
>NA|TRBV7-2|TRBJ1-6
CASSFWRDNSPLHF
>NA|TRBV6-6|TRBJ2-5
CAIRTVQETQYF
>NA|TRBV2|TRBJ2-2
CASTGTGNTGELFF
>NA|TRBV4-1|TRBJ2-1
CASSQVQAARDEQFF
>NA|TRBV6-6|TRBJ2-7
CASSYSPPSEQYF
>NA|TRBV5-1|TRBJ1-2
CASSLWATEHYGYTF